This T cell receptor (beta chain) appears in the sequencing data of a study of patients and donors after allogeneic stem cell transplantation. Germline CDR1 and CDR2: SQVTM and ANQGSEA. The CDR3 has 13 residues. The ends were cut back, 7 bases at V and 5 bases at J, with 17 bases in the middle. TCRdb processed the RT-PCR reads anew with MiXCR; each CDR3 protein has one entry. The table lists roughly 960,000 distinct CDR3 sequences, more than 15% of them singletons, with 6% in the top ten. The chain carries TRBV29-1 and TRBJ1-1; possibly TRBD1 for D (5 bases). The clonotype comes from a human donor who was either an allogeneic HSCT recipient or a stem cell or donor lymphocyte infusion donor (not recorded which). It is not recorded whose cells these are; they may come from a transplant donor. The sequenced sample consisted of blood, either unsorted or a sorted T cell fraction (not recorded which). CDR3: CSGRGFGWTEAFF. The CDR3 bases are TGCAGCGGGAGGGGTTTCGGGTGGACTGAAGCTTTCTTT.